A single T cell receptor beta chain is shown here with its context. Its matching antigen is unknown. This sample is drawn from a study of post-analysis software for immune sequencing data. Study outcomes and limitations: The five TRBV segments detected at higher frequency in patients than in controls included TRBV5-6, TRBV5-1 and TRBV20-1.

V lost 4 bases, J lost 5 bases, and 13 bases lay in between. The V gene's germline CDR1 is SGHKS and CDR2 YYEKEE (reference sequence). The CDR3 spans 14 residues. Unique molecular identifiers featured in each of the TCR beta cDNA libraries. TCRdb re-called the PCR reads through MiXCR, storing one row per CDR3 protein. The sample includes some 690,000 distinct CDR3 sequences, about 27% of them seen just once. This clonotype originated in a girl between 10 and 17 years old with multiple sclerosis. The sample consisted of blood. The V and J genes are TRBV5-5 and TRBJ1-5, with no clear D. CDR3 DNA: TGTGCCAGCAGCCCCCTGGGAGCAGATCAGCCCCAGCATTTT. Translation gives CASSPLGADQPQHF.